Following are 13 T cell receptor beta chains from one sample sequenced in a study of blood T cells in healthy people across ages. A J-beta primer mix and a sample-barcoded 5' primer were used in a second PCR of about 6 to 12 cycles. Each CDR3 protein gets one entry after TCRdb re-called the 5' RACE reads with MiXCR. The sample records about 750,000 distinct CDR3 sequences, 53% being singletons. The sample taken for sequencing was blood. These receptor sequences come from a man older than 75 in good health.

The chain uses TRBV11-2 and TRBJ2-5; D unresolved. This CDR3 comprises 13 residues. The germline CDR1 and CDR2 sequences are SGHAT and FQNNGV. Deletions cut 5 bases from V and 5 bases from J, with 12 bases between. The CDR3 loop is CASSVRRSETQYF. CDR3 bases: TGTGCCAGCAGCGTACGCAGGTCCGAGACCCAGTACTTC.

This clonotype was seen a handful of times. This chain links TRBV20-1 with TRBJ2-5; D unclear. Trimming stripped 3 bases from V and 5 bases from J, with 10 bases between. CDR1 and CDR2 (germline): DFQATT, SNEGSKA (reference sequence). The CDR3 consists of 12 residues. CDR3 in DNA: TGCAGTGCTAGTCTTAGCAGGGAGACCCAGTACTTC. It specifies CSASLSRETQYF.

The chain uses TRBV29-1 and TRBJ2-1; 11 bases line up with TRBD2. V trimming: 6 bases; J trimming: 6 bases; junction bases outside the gene matches: 4. The CDR3 covers 13 residues. Germline assignment: CDR1 SQVTM and CDR2 ANQGSEA. CDR3 sequence reads: CSVLSGRANEQFF. The CDR3 DNA follows: TGCAGCGTCCTTAGCGGGAGGGCCAATGAGCAGTTCTTC.

A few counts support this clonotype. CDR3 sequence reads: CASSAGTTVGEQYF. CDR3 bases: TGTGCCAGCTCTGCCGGGACCACCGTCGGGGAGCAGTACTTC. V gene TRBV27 combines with J gene TRBJ2-5; D might be TRBD1 or TRBD2, each matching 5 bases. The germline V gene has CDR1 MNHEY and CDR2 SMNVEV (reference sequence). The CDR3 has 14 residues. Trimming stripped 8 bases from V and 11 bases from J, with 24 bases between.

CDR3: CASSLVNSNTGELFF. CDR3 bases: TGTGCCAGCAGCTTAGTCAACAGTAACACCGGGGAGCTGTTTTTT. The gene calls are TRBV7-6 and TRBJ2-2; D gene ambiguous. Trimming pared 1 base from V and 2 bases from J, leaving 8 bases between. This CDR3 contains 15 residues. The germline gives CDR1 SGHVS, CDR2 FNYEAQ. The variable domain in full, completed from reference TRBV7-6 and TRBJ2-2, reads GAGVSQSPRYKVTKRGQDVALRCDPISGHVSLYWYRQALGQGPEFLTYFNYEAQQDKSGLPNDRFSAERPEGSISTLTIQRTEQRDSAMYRCASSLVNSNTGELFFGEGSRLTVL.

The genes are TRBV20-1 and TRBJ2-5, with D perhaps matching TRBD2 (6 bases). CDR1 and CDR2 (germline): DFQATT, SNEGSKA (reference sequence). V lost 6 bases and J 11 bases, leaving 22 bases between the germline ends. CDR3 size: 13 residues. The CDR3 loop is CSASHWGENEQYF. CDR3 DNA: TGCAGTGCCTCACATTGGGGGGAGAATGAGCAGTACTTC.

This rearrangement joins TRBV20-1 to TRBJ2-1; TRBD2 is a possible D gene (5 bases). This CDR3 spans 13 amino acids. The ends were cut back, 1 base at V and 7 bases at J, with 11 bases in the middle. CDR1 DFQATT and CDR2 SNEGSKA come from the germline V gene (reference sequence). CDR3 loop: CSARGGERNEQFF. As DNA, the CDR3 is TGCAGTGCTAGAGGGGGAGAGCGGAATGAGCAGTTCTTC.

This clonotype was seen a few times. The chain combines TRBV20-1 with TRBJ1-2; a weak D match, TRBD1 (6 bases). This CDR3 has 14 amino acids. Germline-derived CDR1 and CDR2 are DFQATT and SNEGSKA (reference sequence). Trimming removed 3 bases from V and 7 bases from J, with 18 bases in between. Here the CDR3 reads CSARSRAQGGGYTF. The CDR3 DNA reads TGCAGTGCTAGGAGCAGGGCCCAAGGGGGTGGCTACACCTTC.

The CDR3: CASSSRLGETQYF. CDR3 nucleotides: TGTGCCAGCAGTTCTAGACTTGGAGAGACCCAGTACTTC. The chain couples TRBV12-3 or TRBV12-4 to TRBJ2-5; no definite D call. The CDR3 contains 13 residues. The V gene lost 4 bases and the J gene lost 4 bases, with 10 bases spanning the gap.

V usage is TRBV27 and J usage is TRBJ1-5, with 7 bases fitting TRBD1. The CDR3 extends over 15 amino acids. V lost 6 bases to trimming and J lost 4 bases; unmatched junction nucleotides: 9. Germline CDR1 and CDR2: MNHEY and SMNVEV (reference sequence). CDR3 residues: CASRLTGIGNQPQHF. DNA for the CDR3: TGTGCCAGCAGGTTGACAGGGATAGGAAATCAGCCCCAGCATTTT.

This clonotype has more than one count but fewer than ten. This chain joins TRBV12-3 or TRBV12-4 and TRBJ2-3, with 7 bases aligning to TRBD2. The CDR3 runs 14 residues. Unmatched junction bases numbered 6, after V lost 6 bases and J lost 3 bases. The CDR3: CASSSVSGTDTQYF. As DNA, the CDR3 is TGTGCCAGCAGCTCGGTTAGCGGGACAGATACGCAGTATTTT.

This clonotype was counted a few times. This sequence joins TRBV7-2 and TRBJ2-3, with 9 bases lining up with TRBD2. Germline V gene data show CDR1 as SGHTA and CDR2 as FQGNSA. The CDR3 is made up of 15 amino acids. J gave up 14 bases and V 5 bases, and 17 bases lay outside the gene matches. The CDR3 region is CASSPRRGGNRYAYF. Here the CDR3 DNA reads TGTGCCAGCAGCCCGCGGCGGGGGGGTAACAGATACGCGTATTTT.

The rearrangement joins TRBV10-3 to TRBJ2-3, with 7 positions matching TRBD2. V lost 4 bases to trimming and J lost 0 bases; unmatched junction nucleotides: 4. The CDR3 spans 15 residues. CDR1 and CDR2 from the germline V gene are ENHRY and SYGVKD. The CDR3 region is CAISGGGISTDTQYF. DNA of the CDR3: TGTGCCATCAGTGGGGGGGGGATCAGCACAGATACGCAGTATTTT.